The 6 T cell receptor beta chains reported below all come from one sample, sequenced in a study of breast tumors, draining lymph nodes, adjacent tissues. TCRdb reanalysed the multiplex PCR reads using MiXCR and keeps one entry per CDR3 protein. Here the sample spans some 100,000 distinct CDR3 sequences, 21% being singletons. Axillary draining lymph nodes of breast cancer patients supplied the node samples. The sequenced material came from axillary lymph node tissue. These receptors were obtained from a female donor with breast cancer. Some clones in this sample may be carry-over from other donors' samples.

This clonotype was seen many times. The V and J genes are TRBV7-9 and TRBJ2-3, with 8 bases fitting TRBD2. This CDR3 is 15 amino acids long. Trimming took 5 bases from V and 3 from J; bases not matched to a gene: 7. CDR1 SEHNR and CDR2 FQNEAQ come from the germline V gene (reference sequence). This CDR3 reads CASSRPGGVTDTQYF. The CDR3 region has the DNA TGTGCCAGCAGCAGACCGGGGGGGGTTACAGATACGCAGTATTTT.

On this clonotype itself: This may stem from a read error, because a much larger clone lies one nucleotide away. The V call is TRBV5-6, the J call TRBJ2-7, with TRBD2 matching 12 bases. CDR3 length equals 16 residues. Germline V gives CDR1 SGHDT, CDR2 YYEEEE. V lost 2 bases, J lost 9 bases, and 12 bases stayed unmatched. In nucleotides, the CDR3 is TGTGCCAGCAGCTTTCGGACTAGCGGGACCTCAGGCGGGCAGTACTTC. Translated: CASSFRTSGTSGGQYF.

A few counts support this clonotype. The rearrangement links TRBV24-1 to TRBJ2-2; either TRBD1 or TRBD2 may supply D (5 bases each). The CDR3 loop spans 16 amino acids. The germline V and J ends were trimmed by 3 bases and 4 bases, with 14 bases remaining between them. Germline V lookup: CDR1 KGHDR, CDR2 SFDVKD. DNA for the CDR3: TGTGCCACCAGTGATCCGGGGACGGTCTTCACCGGGGAGCTGTTTTTT. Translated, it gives CATSDPGTVFTGELFF.

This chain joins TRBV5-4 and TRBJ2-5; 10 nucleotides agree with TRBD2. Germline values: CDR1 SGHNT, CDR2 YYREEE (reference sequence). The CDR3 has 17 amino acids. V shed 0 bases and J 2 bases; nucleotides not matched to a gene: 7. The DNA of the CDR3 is TGTGCCAGCAGCTTGGAGGGACTAGCGAGGGAACAAGAGACCCAGTACTTC. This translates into CASSLEGLAREQETQYF.

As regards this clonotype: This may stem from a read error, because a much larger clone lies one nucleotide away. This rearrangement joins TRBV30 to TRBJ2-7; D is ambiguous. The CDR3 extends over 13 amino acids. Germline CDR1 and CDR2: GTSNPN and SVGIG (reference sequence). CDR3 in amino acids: CAWSLGITYERYF. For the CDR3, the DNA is TGTGCCTGGAGTTTAGGGATTACCTACGAGCGGTACTTC.

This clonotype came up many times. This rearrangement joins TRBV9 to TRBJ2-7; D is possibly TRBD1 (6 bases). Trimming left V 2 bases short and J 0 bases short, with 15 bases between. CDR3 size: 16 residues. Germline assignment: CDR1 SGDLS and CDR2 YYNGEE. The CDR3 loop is CASSVDPGQTSYEQYF. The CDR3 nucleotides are TGTGCCAGCAGCGTCGACCCCGGACAGACCTCCTACGAGCAGTACTTC.